This paragraph covers one TCR beta chain sequence. The data were obtained in a study of T cell changes during pregnancy in multiple sclerosis. TCRdb's copy holds only in-frame clones and misses some; the assay was immunoSEQ multiplex PCR. The table has under 65,000 clones, roughly 92% seen once. Sequences were derived from peripheral blood, sampled in the second trimester of pregnancy. This sequence originates from a female donor with multiple sclerosis, enrolled in a pregnancy study.

CDR3 residues: CSVRTGRDTEAFF. The CDR3 region has the DNA TGCAGCGTGAGGACAGGGCGAGACACTGAAGCTTTCTTT. The rearrangement links TRBV29-1 to TRBJ1-1; 8 nucleotides match TRBD1. The V gene end was trimmed by 6 bases and the J gene end by 3 bases; junction bases not matched to a gene: 6. Germline CDR1 and CDR2: SQVTM and ANQGSEA. The length of the CDR3 is 13 residues.